This paragraph reports one TCR beta chain. Its specificity is not known. The data belong to a study of T cell responses to AZD1222 COVID-19 vaccine. Findings and caveats of the study: There were repertoire samples only from the period after the peak T cell response. Among the donors, most were white British and more were female, and clonal diversity was possibly underestimated.

Assay: immunoSEQ multiplex PCR; the TCRdb copy retains only in-frame clones and omits some. The sample contains about 130,000 clones, 89% of which appear only once. The sequence was collected from an adult in good health. The sample consisted of peripheral blood, taken on day 0 of AZD1222 vaccination.

The CDR3 is CAWSLQGNTEAFF. CDR3 sequence (DNA): TGTGCCTGGAGTTTACAGGGGAACACTGAAGCTTTCTTT. The gene calls are TRBV30 and TRBJ1-1, with a weak D call TRBD1 (6 bases). V shed 2 bases and J shed 1 base, with 8 bases lying between them. The CDR3 length is 13 residues. Germline CDR1 GTSNPN, CDR2 SVGIG (reference sequence).